This T cell receptor (beta chain) was observed in a study of cytomegalovirus exposure and HLA in healthy donors. Study overall: Among the approximately 400 donors who were genotyped, roughly 86% fell in the genetic ancestry cluster that is associated with self-reported Caucasian donors. Findings and limits, study-wide: Around 18,000 TCR beta sequences were associated with HLA alleles at 0.05 false discovery rate in a later analysis.

Researchers ran the PCR with 60 Vbeta and 13 Jbeta primers. The data were produced by immunoSEQ multiplex PCR, yet TCRdb's version contains in-frame clones alone and is incomplete. Among 120,000 or so clones listed, under 85% were seen once. About this clone: Antigen unknown.

Germline CDR1 SQVTM, CDR2 ANQGSEA. Trimming shortened V by 7 bases and J by 8 bases, and 18 bases separated the two germline ends. The CDR3 consists of 13 residues. The gene calls are TRBV29-1 and TRBJ2-1; D possibly corresponds to TRBD1 (7 bases). The source is a woman aged 45-60 years in good health and CMV-seropositive. Sequencing input: PBMCs. CDR3 nucleotide sequence: TGCAGCGCCCCAGGGGGGCCGGGGGATGAGCAGTTCTTC. It is translated as CSAPGGPGDEQFF.